The clone carrying this TCR beta chain has only a few counts. Extraction of total RNA produced a minimum of 5.5 micrograms from each sample. This entry belongs to a study of blood T cells in healthy people across ages. A J-beta primer mix and a sample-barcoded 5' primer were used in a second PCR of roughly 7 to 12 cycles. TCRdb fed the 5' RACE reads into MiXCR, producing one record per CDR3 protein. Among roughly 700,000 distinct CDR3 sequences, around 25% were seen once, and the ten largest hold 9.4%. The V gene's germline CDR1 is SEHNR and CDR2 FQNEAQ (reference sequence). V trimming: 1 base; J trimming: 1 base; junction bases outside the gene matches: 6. The CDR3 runs to 16 residues. Separately, the same data were catalogued under a study of T cells of mothers and their children.

The receptor comes from a boy aged 5-17 years in good health. This rearrangement joins TRBV7-9 to TRBJ1-1; 7 nucleotides agree with TRBD1. Specimen: blood. The DNA of the CDR3 is TGTGCCAGCAGCTTAGTGTGGGACAGAGAGAACACTGAAGCTTTCTTT. It encodes CASSLVWDRENTEAFF.